This TCR beta chain derives from a study of blood T cell repertoires in COVID-19. Germline-derived CDR1 and CDR2 are MNHEY and SVGEGT. CDR3 size: 16 residues. V dropped 4 bases and J dropped 4 bases, with 19 bases sitting between them. A single count supports this clone. Generated by immunoSEQ multiplex PCR, the TCRdb table keeps only in-frame clones and is missing some. The repertoire consists of around 400,000 clones, with around 87% occurring once and the leading ten covering more than 9%. Sequencing was carried out using peripheral blood. The clonotype was recovered from a woman between 25 and 40 years old with COVID-19, enrolled during active disease. The chain recombines TRBV6-2 or TRBV6-3 with TRBJ1-1; no clear D gene. In DNA, the CDR3 is TGTGCCAGCAGTTGGAGTGGTTGGGGAGGTGGCACTGAAGCTTTCTTT. It yields the protein CASSWSGWGGGTEAFF.